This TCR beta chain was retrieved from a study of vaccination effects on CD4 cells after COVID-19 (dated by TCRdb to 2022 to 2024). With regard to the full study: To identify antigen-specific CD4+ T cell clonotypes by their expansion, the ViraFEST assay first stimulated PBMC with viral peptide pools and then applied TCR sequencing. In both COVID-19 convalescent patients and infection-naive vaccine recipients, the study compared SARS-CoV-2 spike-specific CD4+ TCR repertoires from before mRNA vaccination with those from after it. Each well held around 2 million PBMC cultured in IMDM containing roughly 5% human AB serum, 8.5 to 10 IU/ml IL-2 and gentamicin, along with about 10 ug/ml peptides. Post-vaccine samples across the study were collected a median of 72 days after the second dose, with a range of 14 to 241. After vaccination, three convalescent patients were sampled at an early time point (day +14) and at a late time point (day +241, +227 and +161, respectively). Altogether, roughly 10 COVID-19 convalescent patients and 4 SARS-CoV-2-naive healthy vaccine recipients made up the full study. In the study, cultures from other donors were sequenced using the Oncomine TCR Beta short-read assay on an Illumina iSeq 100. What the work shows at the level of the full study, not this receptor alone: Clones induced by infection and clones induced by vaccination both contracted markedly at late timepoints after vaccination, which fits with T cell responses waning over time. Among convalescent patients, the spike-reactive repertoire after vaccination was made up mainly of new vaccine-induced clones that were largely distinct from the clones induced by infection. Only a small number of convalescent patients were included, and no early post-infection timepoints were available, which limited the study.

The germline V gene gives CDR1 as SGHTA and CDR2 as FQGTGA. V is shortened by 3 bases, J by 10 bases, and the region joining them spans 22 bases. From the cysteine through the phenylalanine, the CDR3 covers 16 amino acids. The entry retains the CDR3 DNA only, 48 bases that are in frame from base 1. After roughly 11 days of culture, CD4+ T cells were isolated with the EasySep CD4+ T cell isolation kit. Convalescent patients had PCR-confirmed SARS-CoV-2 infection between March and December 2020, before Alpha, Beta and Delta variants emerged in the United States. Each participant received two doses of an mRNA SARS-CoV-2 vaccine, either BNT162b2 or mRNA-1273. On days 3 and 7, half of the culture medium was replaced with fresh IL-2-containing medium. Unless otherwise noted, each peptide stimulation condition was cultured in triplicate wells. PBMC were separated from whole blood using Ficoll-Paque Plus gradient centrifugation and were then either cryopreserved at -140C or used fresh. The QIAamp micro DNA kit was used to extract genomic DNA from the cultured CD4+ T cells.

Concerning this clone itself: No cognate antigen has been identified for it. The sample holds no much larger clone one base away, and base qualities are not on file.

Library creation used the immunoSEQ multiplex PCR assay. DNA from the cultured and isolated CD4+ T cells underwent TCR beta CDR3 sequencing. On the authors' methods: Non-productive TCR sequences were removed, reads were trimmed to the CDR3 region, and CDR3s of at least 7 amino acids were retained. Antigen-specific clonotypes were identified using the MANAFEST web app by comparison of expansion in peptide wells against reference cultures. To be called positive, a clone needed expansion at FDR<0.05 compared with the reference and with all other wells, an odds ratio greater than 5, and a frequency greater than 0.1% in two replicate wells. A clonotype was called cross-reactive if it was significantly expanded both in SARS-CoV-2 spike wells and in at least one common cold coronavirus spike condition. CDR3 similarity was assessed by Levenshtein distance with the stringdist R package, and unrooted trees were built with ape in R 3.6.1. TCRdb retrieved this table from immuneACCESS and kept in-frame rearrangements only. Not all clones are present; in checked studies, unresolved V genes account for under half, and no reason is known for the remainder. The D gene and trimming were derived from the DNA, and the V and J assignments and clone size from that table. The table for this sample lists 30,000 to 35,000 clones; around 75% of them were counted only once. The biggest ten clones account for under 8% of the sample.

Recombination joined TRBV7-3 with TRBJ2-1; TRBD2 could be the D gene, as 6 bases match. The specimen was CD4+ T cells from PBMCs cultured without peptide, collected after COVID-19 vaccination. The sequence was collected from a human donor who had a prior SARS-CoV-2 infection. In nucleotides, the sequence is TGTGCCAGCAGCTTCTCGCCCGTGGCGGGACTGTCGGAGCAGTTCTTC. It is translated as CASSFSPVAGLSEQFF.